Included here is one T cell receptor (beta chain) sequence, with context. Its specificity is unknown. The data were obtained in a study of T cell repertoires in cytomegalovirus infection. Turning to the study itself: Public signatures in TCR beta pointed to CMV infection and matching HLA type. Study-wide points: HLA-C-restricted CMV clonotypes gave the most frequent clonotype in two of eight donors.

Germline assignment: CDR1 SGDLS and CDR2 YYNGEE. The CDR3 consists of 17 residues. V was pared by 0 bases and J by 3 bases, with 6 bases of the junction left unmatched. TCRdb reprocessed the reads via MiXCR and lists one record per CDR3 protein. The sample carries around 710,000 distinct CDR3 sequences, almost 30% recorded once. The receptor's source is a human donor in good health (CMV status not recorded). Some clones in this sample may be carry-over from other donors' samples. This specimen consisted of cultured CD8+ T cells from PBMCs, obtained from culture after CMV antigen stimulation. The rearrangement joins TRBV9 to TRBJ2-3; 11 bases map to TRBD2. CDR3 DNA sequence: TGTGCCAGCAGCGTAGGGGTAGCGGGGGGGCCTACAGATACGCAGTATTTT. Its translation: CASSVGVAGGPTDTQYF.